A single sample gave rise to the 21 T cell receptor beta chains below, sequenced in a study of T cell responses to AZD1222 COVID-19 vaccine. Sequenced by immunoSEQ multiplex PCR; TCRdb stores in-frame clones only, minus some. The table has 45,000 or so clones, over 85% seen once. Specimen: peripheral blood, collected 28 days after the second AZD1222 dose. Receptor source: an adult who received the AZD1222 COVID-19 vaccine.

This sequence joins TRBV19 and TRBJ1-1; a weak D match, TRBD1 (5 bases). The V gene's germline CDR1 is LNHDA and CDR2 SQIVND (reference sequence). Trimming pared 4 bases from V and 6 bases from J, leaving 18 bases between. The CDR3 spans 15 residues. The CDR3 loop reads CASSTRAGSVSEAFF. The CDR3 DNA reads TGTGCCAGTAGTACGCGGGCAGGGAGTGTCTCTGAAGCTTTCTTT.

V gene TRBV5-4 combines with J gene TRBJ2-7, with 8 bases that match TRBD2. Germline-derived CDR1 and CDR2 are SGHNT and YYREEE (reference sequence). J lost 2 bases, V lost 3 bases, and 7 bases had no gene match. The CDR3 length is 15 residues. CDR3 bases: TGTGCCAGCAGCTCCGGGAGGGAGAGGACCTACGAGCAGTACTTC. This translates into CASSSGRERTYEQYF.

The chain uses TRBV7-8 and TRBJ2-7, with 14 bases identical to TRBD2. Germline CDR1 reads SGHVS; CDR2 reads FQNEAQ. Trimming cost V 0 bases and J 2 bases; bases outside gene matches: 0. The CDR3 consists of 16 residues. In DNA form, the CDR3 reads TGTGCCAGCAGCTTAGCGGGACTAGCGGGAGCCTACGAGCAGTACTTC. This encodes CASSLAGLAGAYEQYF.

The chain carries TRBV12-5 and TRBJ2-1; 10 bases line up with TRBD2. V lost 5 bases and J lost 5; bases outside the gene matches: 6. This CDR3 comprises 15 residues. Germline V CDR1 and CDR2: LGHNT, FRNRAP. The CDR3 DNA follows: TGTGCTAGTGGTCCTAGCGGGAGTTTCGACAATGAGCAGTTCTTC. Translation: CASGPSGSFDNEQFF.

DNA for the CDR3: TGTGCCAGCAGGTCGTTTGTCGGGGTAGAGACTGAAGCTTTCTTT. This codes for CASRSFVGVETEAFF. The rearrangement joins TRBV14 to TRBJ1-1; D unclear. Germline V CDR1 and CDR2: SGHDN, FVKESK. Trimming took 6 bases from V and 5 from J, leaving 19 bases between them. This CDR3 contains 15 residues.

CDR3 region: CAWSVPWEGYKDYGYTF. The CDR3 DNA sequence: TGTGCCTGGAGTGTACCTTGGGAGGGGTACAAAGACTATGGCTACACCTTC. The rearrangement uses TRBV30 and TRBJ1-2; a possible D gene is TRBD1 (5 bases). V was pared by 0 bases and J by 3 bases, with 20 bases between. The CDR3 runs to 17 residues. Germline V gene sequence: CDR1 GTSNPN, CDR2 SVGIG (reference sequence).

This clone was recorded only once. The V call is TRBV24-1, the J call TRBJ2-1; tentatively, D is TRBD1 (6 bases). CDR1 is KGHDR and CDR2 is SFDVKD in the germline V gene. The length of the CDR3 is 15 residues. V dropped 3 bases and J dropped 7 bases, with 15 bases sitting between them. The CDR3 DNA reads as TGTGCCACCAGTGATGGAACAGGGTTGCGGAATGAGCAGTTCTTC. It is translated as CATSDGTGLRNEQFF.

V usage is TRBV28 and J usage is TRBJ2-6, with 7 bases fitting TRBD2. Per germline, CDR1 MDHEN and CDR2 SYDVKM. V lost 5 bases, J lost 3 bases, and 13 bases stayed unmatched. There are 18 residues in the CDR3. Here the CDR3 DNA reads TGTGCCAGCAGTCGACCCCGGGGGGTCGGACATGGGGCCAACGTCCTGACTTTC. This codes for CASSRPRGVGHGANVLTF.

The chain employs TRBV5-4 and TRBJ2-7; possible D gene TRBD2, 6 bases. The CDR3 contains 17 residues. V shed 4 bases and J shed 1 base, with 21 bases lying between them. Germline lookup yields CDR1 SGHNT and CDR2 YYREEE (reference sequence). Here the CDR3 DNA reads TGTGCCAGCAGCCCCGGGGGTAGAGGCTCTGGATCCTACGAGCAGTACTTC. This sequence encodes CASSPGGRGSGSYEQYF.

This chain uses TRBV18 with TRBJ1-2; unclear D gene. Germline V gene data show CDR1 as KGHSH and CDR2 as LQKENI. This CDR3 has 14 amino acids. Trimming pared 1 base from V and 6 bases from J, leaving 12 bases between. In DNA form, the CDR3 reads TGTGCCAGCTCACCACAGGAGGGAAGAAATGGCTACACCTTC. Translated: CASSPQEGRNGYTF.

This chain links TRBV2 with TRBJ2-5; D may correspond to TRBD1 or TRBD2 (6 bases each). The germline V and J ends were trimmed by 4 bases and 3 bases, with 12 bases remaining between them. The germline CDR1 and CDR2 sequences are SNHLY and FYNNEI. The CDR3 consists of 14 residues. DNA for the CDR3: TGTGCCAGCAGTGCGGGGGCCTTTAAAGAGACCCAGTACTTC. Its translation: CASSAGAFKETQYF.

The CDR3 nucleotides read TGTGCCAGCAGCCTCGGGACGGCTAATTCACCCCTCCACTTT. It encodes CASSLGTANSPLHF. The V and J genes are TRBV7-6 and TRBJ1-6; weak D call: TRBD1 (5 bases). CDR3 length: 14 residues. The ends were cut back, 5 bases at V and 6 bases at J, with 11 bases in the middle. CDR1 is SGHVS, CDR2 FNYEAQ, per germline.

The rearrangement uses TRBV5-1 and TRBJ2-3, with 9 bases lining up with TRBD2. CDR1 and CDR2 from the germline V gene are SGHRS and YFSETQ. The length of the CDR3 is 14 residues. The junction had 7 bases not matched to a gene; V was cut back by 7 bases and J by 4 bases. CDR3 DNA sequence: TGCGCCAGCTCCGAAGCGGGAGGCCCAGATACGCAGTATTTT. This gives the protein CASSEAGGPDTQYF.

This chain links TRBV3-1 (or the pseudogene TRBV3-2) with TRBJ1-1; 9 positions agree with TRBD1. J gave up 0 bases and V 4 bases, and 0 bases lay outside the gene matches. The CDR3 extends over 14 amino acids. Germline V gene lookup returns CDR1 LGHDT and CDR2 YNNKEL (reference sequence). CDR3 nucleotide sequence: TGTGCCAGCAGCCGGGACAGGGTGAACACTGAAGCTTTCTTT. Translated: CASSRDRVNTEAFF.

The chain has TRBV6-5 and TRBJ1-2; 7 bases line up with TRBD1. Trimming cost V 5 bases and J 5 bases; bases outside gene matches: 8. Germline CDR1 is MNHEY and CDR2 is SVGAGI. There are 14 residues in the CDR3. CDR3 sequence reads: CASSPDRVLYGYTF. DNA of the CDR3: TGTGCCAGCAGTCCCGACAGGGTTCTTTATGGCTACACCTTC.

This sequence joins TRBV28 and TRBJ1-2; no reliable D call. Trimming stripped 1 base from V and 4 bases from J, with 10 bases between. The CDR3 spans 14 residues. Germline CDR1 is MDHEN and CDR2 is SYDVKM. The CDR3 DNA follows: TGTGCCAGCAGTTTATCCTCTTCGGGCTATGGCTACACCTTC. It encodes CASSLSSSGYGYTF.

The gene calls are TRBV11-2 and TRBJ2-1; D unresolved. Germline V gene lookup returns CDR1 SGHAT and CDR2 FQNNGV. The CDR3 totals 12 residues. The germline V and J ends were trimmed by 5 bases and 9 bases, with 11 bases remaining between them. This chain's CDR3 is CASSPSRVEQFF. The CDR3 DNA reads TGTGCCAGCAGCCCTTCGCGAGTTGAGCAGTTCTTC.

The V gene is TRBV7-3, the J gene TRBJ2-3; D gene uncertain. This CDR3 has 13 residues. Trimming pared 4 bases from V and 0 bases from J, leaving 5 bases between. Germline V gives CDR1 SGHTA, CDR2 FQGTGA. CDR3 bases: TGTGCCAGCAGCTCAGAGAGCACAGATACGCAGTATTTT. Its protein is CASSSESTDTQYF.

This sequence joins TRBV11-2 and TRBJ2-7, with D hard to call. V lost 0 bases and J lost 5, with 8 bases in between. The CDR3 is made up of 13 amino acids. Germline CDR1 is SGHAT and CDR2 is FQNNGV. CDR3 amino acids: CASSLDLLHEQYF. Here the CDR3 DNA reads TGTGCCAGCAGCTTAGATCTACTCCACGAGCAGTACTTC.

The sample holds one count of this clone. The chain employs TRBV18 and TRBJ1-4; TRBD1 matches at 9 bases. The V and J ends lost 3 bases and 2 bases, in that order; junction bases with no gene match: 10. Germline lookup yields CDR1 KGHSH and CDR2 LQKENI. The length of the CDR3 is 18 residues. The CDR3 spells CASSPQTGGGYTNEKLFF. CDR3 in DNA: TGTGCCAGCTCACCCCAAACAGGGGGCGGTTATACTAATGAAAAACTGTTTTTT.

In this sample, this clone turned up once. V is TRBV5-1 and J is TRBJ2-5, with TRBD2 matching over 9 bases. The V gene end was trimmed by 2 bases and the J gene end by 5 bases; junction bases not matched to a gene: 7. The length of the CDR3 is 15 residues. Germline CDR1 SGHRS, CDR2 YFSETQ. CDR3 nucleotides: TGCGCCAGCAGCTTAGGGGAGCGGGAGGTTGAGACCCAGTACTTC. This gives the protein CASSLGEREVETQYF.